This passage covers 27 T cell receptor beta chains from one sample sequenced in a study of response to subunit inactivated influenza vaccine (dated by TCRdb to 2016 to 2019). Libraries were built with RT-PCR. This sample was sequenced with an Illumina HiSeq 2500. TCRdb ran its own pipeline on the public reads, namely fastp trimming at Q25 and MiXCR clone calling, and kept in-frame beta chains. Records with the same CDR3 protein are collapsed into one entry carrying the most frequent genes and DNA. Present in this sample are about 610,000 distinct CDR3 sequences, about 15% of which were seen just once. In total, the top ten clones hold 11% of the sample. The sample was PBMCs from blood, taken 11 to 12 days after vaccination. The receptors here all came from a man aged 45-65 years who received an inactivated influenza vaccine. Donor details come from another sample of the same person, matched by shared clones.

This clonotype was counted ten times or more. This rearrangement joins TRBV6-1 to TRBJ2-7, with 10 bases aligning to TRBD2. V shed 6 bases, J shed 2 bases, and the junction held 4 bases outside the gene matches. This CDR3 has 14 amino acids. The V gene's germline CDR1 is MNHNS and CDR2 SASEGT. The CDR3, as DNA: TGTGCCAGCAGCCTAGCGGGGGTTCCCTACGAGCAGTACTTC. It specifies CASSLAGVPYEQYF.

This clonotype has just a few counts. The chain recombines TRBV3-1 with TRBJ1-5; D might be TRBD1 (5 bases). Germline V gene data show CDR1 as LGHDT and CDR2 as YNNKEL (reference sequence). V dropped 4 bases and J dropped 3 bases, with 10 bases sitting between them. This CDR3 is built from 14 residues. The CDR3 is CASSPGGYNQPQHF. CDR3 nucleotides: TGTGCCAGCAGCCCCGGGGGGTACAATCAGCCCCAGCATTTT.

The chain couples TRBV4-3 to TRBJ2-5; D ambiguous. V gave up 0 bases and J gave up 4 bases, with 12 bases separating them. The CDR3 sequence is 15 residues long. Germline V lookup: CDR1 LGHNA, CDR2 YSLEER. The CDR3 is CASSQDRISTETQYF. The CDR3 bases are TGCGCCAGCAGCCAAGATCGTATCAGTACAGAGACCCAGTACTTC.

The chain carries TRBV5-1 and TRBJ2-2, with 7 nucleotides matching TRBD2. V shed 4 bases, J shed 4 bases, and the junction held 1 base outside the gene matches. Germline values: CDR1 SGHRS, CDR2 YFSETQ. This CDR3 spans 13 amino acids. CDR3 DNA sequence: TGCGCCAGCAGCCGGGAGGTCACCGGGGAGCTGTTTTTT. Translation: CASSREVTGELFF. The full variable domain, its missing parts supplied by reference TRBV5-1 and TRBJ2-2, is KAGVTQTPRYLIKTRGQQVTLSCSPISGHRSVSWYQQTPGQGLQFLFEYFSETQRNKGNFPGRFSGRQFSNSRSEMNVSTLELGDSALYLCASSREVTGELFFGEGSRLTVL.

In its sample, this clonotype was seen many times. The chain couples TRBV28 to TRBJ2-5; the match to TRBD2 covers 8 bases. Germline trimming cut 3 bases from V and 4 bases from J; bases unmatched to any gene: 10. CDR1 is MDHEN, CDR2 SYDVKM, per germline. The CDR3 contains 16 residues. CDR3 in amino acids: CASSFLLAGRGETQYF. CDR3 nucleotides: TGTGCCAGCAGTTTCTTGCTAGCGGGTAGGGGAGAGACCCAGTACTTC.

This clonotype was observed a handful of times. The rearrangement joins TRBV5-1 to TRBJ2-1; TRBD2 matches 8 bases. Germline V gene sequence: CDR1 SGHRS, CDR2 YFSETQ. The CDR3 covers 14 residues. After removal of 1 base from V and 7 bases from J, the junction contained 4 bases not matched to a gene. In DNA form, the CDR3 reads TGCGCCAGCAGCTTGCTGGGCGGGGGGAATGAGCAGTTCTTC. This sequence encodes CASSLLGGGNEQFF. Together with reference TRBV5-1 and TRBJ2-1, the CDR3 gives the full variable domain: KAGVTQTPRYLIKTRGQQVTLSCSPISGHRSVSWYQQTPGQGLQFLFEYFSETQRNKGNFPGRFSGRQFSNSRSEMNVSTLELGDSALYLCASSLLGGGNEQFFGPGTRLTVL.

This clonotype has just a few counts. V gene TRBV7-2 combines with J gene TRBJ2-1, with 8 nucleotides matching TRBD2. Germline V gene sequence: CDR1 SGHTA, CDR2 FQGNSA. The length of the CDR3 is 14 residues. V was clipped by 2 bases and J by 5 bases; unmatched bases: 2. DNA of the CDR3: TGTGCCAGCAGCTTATCGCGGGAGGACAATGAGCAGTTCTTC. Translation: CASSLSREDNEQFF.

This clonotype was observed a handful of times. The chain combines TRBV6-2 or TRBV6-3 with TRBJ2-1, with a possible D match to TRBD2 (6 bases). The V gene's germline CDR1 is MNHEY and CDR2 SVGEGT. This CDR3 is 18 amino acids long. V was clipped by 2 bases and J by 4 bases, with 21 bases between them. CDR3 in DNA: TGTGCCAGCAGTTACCTCACGGGTGCGGGGAGGCAATACAATGAGCAGTTCTTC. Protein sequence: CASSYLTGAGRQYNEQFF.

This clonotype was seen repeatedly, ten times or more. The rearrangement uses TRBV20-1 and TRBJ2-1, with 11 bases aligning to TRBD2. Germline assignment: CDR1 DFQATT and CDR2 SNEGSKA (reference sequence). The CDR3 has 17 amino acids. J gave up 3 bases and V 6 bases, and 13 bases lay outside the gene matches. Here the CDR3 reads CSAKGLAVGSGYNEQFF. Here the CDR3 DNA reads TGCAGTGCCAAGGGACTAGCGGTTGGTTCGGGCTACAATGAGCAGTTCTTC.

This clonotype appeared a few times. The CDR3 nucleotides read TGTGCCAGCAGTTTCCCCGGTCACGGTTCCGCGAACACCGGGGAGCTGTTTTTT. It specifies CASSFPGHGSANTGELFF. This chain links TRBV6-2 or TRBV6-3 with TRBJ2-2; the D is unclear. Germline V gene data show CDR1 as MNHEY and CDR2 as SVGEGT. The CDR3 loop spans 18 amino acids. V gave up 4 bases and J gave up 0 bases, with 18 bases separating them.

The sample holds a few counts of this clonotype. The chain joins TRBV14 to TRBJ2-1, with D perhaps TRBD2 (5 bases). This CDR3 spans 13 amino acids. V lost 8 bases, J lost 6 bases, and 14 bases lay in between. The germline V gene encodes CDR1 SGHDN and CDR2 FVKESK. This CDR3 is CASAMLSVNEQFF. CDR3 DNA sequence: TGTGCCAGCGCGATGCTTAGCGTCAATGAGCAGTTCTTC.

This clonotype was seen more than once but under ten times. CDR3 nucleotide sequence: TGCAGTGGAGCTGGCGCCGTTAGCAATCAGCCCCAGCATTTT. Translation: CSGAGAVSNQPQHF. The rearrangement joins TRBV20-1 to TRBJ1-5; D is ambiguous. The CDR3 runs 14 residues. The germline V gene has CDR1 DFQATT and CDR2 SNEGSKA (reference sequence). V gave up 7 bases and J gave up 0 bases, with 13 bases separating them.

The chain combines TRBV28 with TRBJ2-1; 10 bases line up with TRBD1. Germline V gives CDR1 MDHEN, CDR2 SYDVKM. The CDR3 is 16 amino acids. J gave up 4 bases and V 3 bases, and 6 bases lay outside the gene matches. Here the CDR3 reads CASSFTGTGVYNEQFF. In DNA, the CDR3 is TGTGCCAGCAGTTTTACCGGGACAGGGGTTTACAATGAGCAGTTCTTC.

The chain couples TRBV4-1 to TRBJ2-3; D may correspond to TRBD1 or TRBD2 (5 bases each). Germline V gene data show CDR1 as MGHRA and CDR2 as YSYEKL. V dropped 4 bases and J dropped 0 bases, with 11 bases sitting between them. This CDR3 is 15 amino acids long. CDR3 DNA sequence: TGCGCCAGCAGCCCCTGGGGGTCAAGCACAGATACGCAGTATTTT. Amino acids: CASSPWGSSTDTQYF.

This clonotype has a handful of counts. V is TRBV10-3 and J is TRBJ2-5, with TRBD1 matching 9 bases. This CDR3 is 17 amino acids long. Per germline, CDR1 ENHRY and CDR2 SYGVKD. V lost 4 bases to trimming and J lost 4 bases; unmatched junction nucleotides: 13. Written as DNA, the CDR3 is TGTGCCATCAGTGGAAGTTCCGGGACAGGGTTCACAGAGACCCAGTACTTC. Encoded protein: CAISGSSGTGFTETQYF.

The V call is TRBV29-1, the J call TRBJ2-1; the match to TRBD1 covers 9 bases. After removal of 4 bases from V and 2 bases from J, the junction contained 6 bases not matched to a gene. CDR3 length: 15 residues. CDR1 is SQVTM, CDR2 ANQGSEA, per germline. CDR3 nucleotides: TGCAGCGTTGCCTCCGGGACAGGGACCTACAATGAGCAGTTCTTC. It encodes CSVASGTGTYNEQFF.

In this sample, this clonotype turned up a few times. The CDR3 sequence is CASSLGFRASGNVETQYF. In nucleotides, the CDR3 is TGTGCCAGCAGCTTAGGTTTTAGGGCTAGCGGGAACGTTGAGACCCAGTACTTC. The chain carries TRBV7-8 and TRBJ2-5; 9 bases match TRBD2. CDR1 is SGHVS and CDR2 is FQNEAQ in the germline V gene. The CDR3 totals 18 residues. The V and J ends lost 1 base and 5 bases, in that order; junction bases with no gene match: 14. Supplemented by reference TRBV7-8 and TRBJ2-5, the full variable domain reads GAGVSQSPRYKVAKRGQDVALRCDPISGHVSLFWYQQALGQGPEFLTYFQNEAQLDKSGLPSDRFFAERPEGSVSTLKIQRTQQEDSAVYLCASSLGFRASGNVETQYFGPGTRLLVL.

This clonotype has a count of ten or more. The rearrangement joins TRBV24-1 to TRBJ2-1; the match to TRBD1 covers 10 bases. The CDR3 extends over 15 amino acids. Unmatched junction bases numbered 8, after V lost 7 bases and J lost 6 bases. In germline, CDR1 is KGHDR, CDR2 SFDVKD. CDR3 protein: CATSRPGTGANEQFF. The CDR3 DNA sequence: TGTGCCACCAGCCGTCCCGGGACAGGGGCCAATGAGCAGTTCTTC.

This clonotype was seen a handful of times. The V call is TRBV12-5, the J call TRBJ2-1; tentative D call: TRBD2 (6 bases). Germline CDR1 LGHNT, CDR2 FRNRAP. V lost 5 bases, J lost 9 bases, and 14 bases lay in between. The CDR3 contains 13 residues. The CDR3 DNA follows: TGTGCTAGTGGTGTCGGGGGTAGGAGTGAGCAGTTCTTC. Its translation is CASGVGGRSEQFF.

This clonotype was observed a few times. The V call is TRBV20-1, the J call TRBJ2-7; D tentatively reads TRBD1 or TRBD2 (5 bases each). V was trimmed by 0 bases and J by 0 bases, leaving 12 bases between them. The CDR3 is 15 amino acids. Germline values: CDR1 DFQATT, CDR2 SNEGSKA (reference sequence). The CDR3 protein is CSARDGAGSSYEQYF. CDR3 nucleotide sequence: TGCAGTGCTAGAGATGGGGCAGGGAGCTCCTACGAGCAGTACTTC.

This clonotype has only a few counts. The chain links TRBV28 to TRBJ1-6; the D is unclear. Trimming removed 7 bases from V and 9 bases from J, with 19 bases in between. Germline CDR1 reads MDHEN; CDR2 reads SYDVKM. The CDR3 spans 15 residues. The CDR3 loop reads CASNPGFAGISPLHF. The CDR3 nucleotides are TGTGCCAGCAACCCGGGGTTTGCGGGTATTTCACCCCTCCACTTT.

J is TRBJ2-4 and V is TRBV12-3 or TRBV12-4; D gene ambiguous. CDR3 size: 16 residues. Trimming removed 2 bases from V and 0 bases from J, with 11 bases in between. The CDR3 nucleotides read TGTGCCAGCAGTTTATCAGGTCGACTAGCCAAAAACATTCAGTACTTC. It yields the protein CASSLSGRLAKNIQYF.

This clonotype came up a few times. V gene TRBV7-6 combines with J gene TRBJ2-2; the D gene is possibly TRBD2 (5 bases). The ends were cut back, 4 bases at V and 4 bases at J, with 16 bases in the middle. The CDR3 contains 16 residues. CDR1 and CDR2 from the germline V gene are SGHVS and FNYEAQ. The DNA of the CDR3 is TGTGCCAGCAGCTCCCCCACTAGTCCCGGCACCGGGGAGCTGTTTTTT. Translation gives CASSSPTSPGTGELFF.

The CDR3 DNA follows: TGTGCCAGCAGCCCAGCGGGACAGATATACAATGAGCAGTTCTTC. This encodes CASSPAGQIYNEQFF. The chain links TRBV7-2 to TRBJ2-1, with D possibly being TRBD1 or TRBD2 (7 bases each). This CDR3 has 15 residues. Per germline, CDR1 SGHTA and CDR2 FQGNSA. V was trimmed by 5 bases and J by 4 bases, leaving 15 bases between them.

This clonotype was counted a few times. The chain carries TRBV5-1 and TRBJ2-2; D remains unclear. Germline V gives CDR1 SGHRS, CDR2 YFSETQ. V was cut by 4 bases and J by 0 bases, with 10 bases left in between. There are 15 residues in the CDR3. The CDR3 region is CASSRTFSNTGELFF. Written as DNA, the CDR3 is TGCGCCAGCAGCCGTACGTTCTCGAACACCGGGGAGCTGTTTTTT. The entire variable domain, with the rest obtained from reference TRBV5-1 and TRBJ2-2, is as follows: KAGVTQTPRYLIKTRGQQVTLSCSPISGHRSVSWYQQTPGQGLQFLFEYFSETQRNKGNFPGRFSGRQFSNSRSEMNVSTLELGDSALYLCASSRTFSNTGELFFGEGSRLTVL.

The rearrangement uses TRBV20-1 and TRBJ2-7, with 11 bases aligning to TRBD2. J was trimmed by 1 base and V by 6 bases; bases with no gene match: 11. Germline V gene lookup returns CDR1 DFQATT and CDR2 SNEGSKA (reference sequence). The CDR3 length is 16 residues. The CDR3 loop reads CSAPGQRTSGSYEQYF. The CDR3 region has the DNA TGCAGTGCCCCGGGACAGAGGACTAGCGGGTCCTACGAGCAGTACTTC.

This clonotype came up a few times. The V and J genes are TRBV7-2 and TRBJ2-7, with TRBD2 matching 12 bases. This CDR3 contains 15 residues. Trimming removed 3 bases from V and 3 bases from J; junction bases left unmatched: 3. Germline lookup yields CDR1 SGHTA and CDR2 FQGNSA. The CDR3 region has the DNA TGTGCCAGCAGCTTTGAACTAGCGGGAGGCTACGAGCAGTACTTC. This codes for CASSFELAGGYEQYF. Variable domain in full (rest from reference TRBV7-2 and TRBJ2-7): GAGVSQSPSNKVTEKGKDVELRCDPISGHTALYWYRQSLGQGLEFLIYFQGNSAPDKSGLPSDRFSAERTGGSVSTLTIQRTQQEDSAVYLCASSFELAGGYEQYFGPGTRLTVT.